This TCR beta chain was captured in a study of blood T cell repertoires in COVID-19. Study-level information: PBMCs, B-cell-depleted T cells, or T cells were the source of the cDNA or gDNA that made up the material.

In the study's own analysis: Researchers report that nucleated cell counts were estimated from reference gene primer amplification. Method: immunoSEQ multiplex PCR; TCRdb's copy keeps in-frame clones and lacks some. V, J and clone size derive from that table, while D and trimming were established from the DNA sequence. The sample carries some 87,000 clones, approximately 91% recorded once. The receptor's source is a woman in her seventies with acute or convalescent COVID-19. Sequenced input: peripheral blood.

The CDR3 reads CASSLDLQGPNYGYTF. CDR3 bases: TGTGCCAGCAGCTTGGATTTGCAGGGTCCCAACTATGGCTACACCTTC. V and J are TRBV5-4 and TRBJ1-2, with D tentatively TRBD1 (5 bases). In germline, CDR1 is SGHNT, CDR2 YYREEE (reference sequence). The V end was cut by 0 bases, the J end by 2 bases, with 14 bases between. The CDR3 runs 16 residues.